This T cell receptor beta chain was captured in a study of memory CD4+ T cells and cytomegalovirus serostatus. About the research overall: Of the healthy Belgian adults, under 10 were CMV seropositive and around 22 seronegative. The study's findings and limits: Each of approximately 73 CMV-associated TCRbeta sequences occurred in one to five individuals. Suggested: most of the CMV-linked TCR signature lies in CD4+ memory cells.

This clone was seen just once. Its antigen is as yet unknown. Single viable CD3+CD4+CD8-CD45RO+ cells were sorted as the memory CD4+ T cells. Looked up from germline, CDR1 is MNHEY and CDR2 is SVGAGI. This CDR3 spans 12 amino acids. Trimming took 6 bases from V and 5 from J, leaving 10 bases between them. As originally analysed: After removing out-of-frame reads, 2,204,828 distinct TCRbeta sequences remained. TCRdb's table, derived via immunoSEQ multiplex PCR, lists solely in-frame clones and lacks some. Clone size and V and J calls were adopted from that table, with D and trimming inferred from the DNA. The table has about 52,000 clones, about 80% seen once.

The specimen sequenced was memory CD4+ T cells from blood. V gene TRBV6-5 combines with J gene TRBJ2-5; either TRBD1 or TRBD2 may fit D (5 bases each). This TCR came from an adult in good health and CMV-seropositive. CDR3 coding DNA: TGTGCCAGCAGGGGACCCCAGGAGACCCAGTACTTC. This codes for CASRGPQETQYF.